What follows are 25 T cell receptor beta chains derived from one specimen sequenced in a study of T cell clones after liver transplantation. Assay used: immunoSEQ multiplex PCR; TCRdb lists only in-frame clones, some missing. The sample holds 68,000 or so clones, 80% seen once. Sequencing used CD4+ T cells from blood, obtained before liver transplant. These receptors all come from a human donor who received a liver transplant.

A single count supports this clone. The chain has TRBV19 and TRBJ1-5, with D possibly being TRBD1 (6 bases). Trimming removed 0 bases at V and 2 bases at J, with 11 bases between. The CDR3 runs 16 residues. Germline lookup yields CDR1 LNHDA and CDR2 SQIVND (reference sequence). CDR3 residues: CASSIDHAGGNQPQHF. CDR3 nucleotide sequence: TGTGCCAGTAGTATAGATCATGCAGGGGGCAATCAGCCCCAGCATTTT.

The V and J genes are TRBV7-2 and TRBJ2-1; D is unclear. The CDR3 spans 13 residues. Trimming took 3 bases from V and 5 from J, leaving 8 bases between them. Germline assignment: CDR1 SGHTA and CDR2 FQGNSA. CDR3 region: CASSFSQNNEQFF. The CDR3 nucleotides are TGTGCCAGCAGCTTTTCCCAGAACAATGAGCAGTTCTTC.

The chain is built from TRBV14 and TRBJ2-5; D uncertain. This CDR3 is built from 11 residues. V lost 4 bases to trimming and J lost 5 bases, with 5 bases between them. Germline loops: CDR1 SGHDN, CDR2 FVKESK. The CDR3 coding sequence is TGTGCCAGCAGCCTAGGGGAGACCCAGTACTTC. Amino acid sequence: CASSLGETQYF.

This chain joins TRBV2 and TRBJ2-1; perhaps TRBD2 as D (6 bases). The CDR3 spans 13 residues. V was clipped by 6 bases and J by 10 bases, with 16 bases between them. CDR1 SNHLY and CDR2 FYNNEI come from the germline V gene. The CDR3 region is CASRALASREQFF. The CDR3 coding sequence is TGTGCCAGCAGAGCACTAGCCTCCAGGGAGCAGTTCTTC.

The V call is TRBV18, the J call TRBJ1-2; D call uncertain. The CDR3 totals 14 residues. The V end was cut by 6 bases, the J end by 2 bases, with 13 bases between. CDR1 and CDR2 from the germline V gene are KGHSH and LQKENI. CDR3 sequence reads: CASSRHPLNYGYTF. In DNA, the CDR3 is TGTGCCAGCTCCCGTCATCCGCTCAACTATGGCTACACCTTC.

The V gene is TRBV15, the J gene TRBJ2-3; 8 nucleotides match TRBD2. The germline V gene has CDR1 LNHNV and CDR2 YYDKDF (reference sequence). V shed 1 base, J shed 5 bases, and the junction held 8 bases outside the gene matches. The CDR3 contains 16 residues. CDR3 sequence: CATSRVEALAGDTQYF. The CDR3 coding sequence is TGTGCCACCAGCAGAGTTGAGGCGCTAGCGGGAGATACGCAGTATTTT.

The rearrangement uses TRBV19 and TRBJ1-1; D ambiguous. CDR3 length: 12 amino acids. The ends were cut back, 7 bases at V and 3 bases at J, with 9 bases in the middle. The germline CDR1 and CDR2 sequences are LNHDA and SQIVND (reference sequence). CDR3 coding DNA: TGTGCCAGTATGGGTAGGCACACTGAAGCTTTCTTT. Translated, it gives CASMGRHTEAFF.

This rearrangement joins TRBV10-1 to TRBJ1-3; unclear D gene. This CDR3 is built from 16 residues. The germline CDR1 and CDR2 sequences are WNHNN and SYGVQD (reference sequence). Deletions cut 3 bases from V and 0 bases from J, with 12 bases between. The CDR3 DNA reads as TGCGCCAGCAGTGATTCGGCCCGGCTCTCTGGAAACACCATATATTTT. This gives the protein CASSDSARLSGNTIYF.

This clone has only one observation. The chain couples TRBV11-2 to TRBJ2-3; maybe TRBD1 (6 bases). The CDR3 sequence is 16 residues long. V lost 5 bases and J 2 bases, leaving 17 bases between the germline ends. Germline V gene sequence: CDR1 SGHAT, CDR2 FQNNGV. Here the CDR3 DNA reads TGTGCCAGCAGCCTCCGGCCGAAGGGGGACACAGATACGCAGTATTTT. Encoded protein: CASSLRPKGDTDTQYF.

The J gene is TRBJ2-1, the V gene TRBV4-2, with D hard to call. CDR3 length: 17 amino acids. Germline CDR1 and CDR2: LGHNA and YNFKEQ. V was trimmed by 4 bases and J by 6 bases, leaving 22 bases between them. The CDR3 is CASSPSHRQKLGNEQFF. DNA of the CDR3: TGTGCCAGCAGCCCTTCCCATCGCCAAAAGCTCGGCAATGAGCAGTTCTTC.

The rearrangement joins TRBV7-6 to TRBJ1-1; D is undetermined. Looked up from germline, CDR1 is SGHVS and CDR2 is FNYEAQ. This CDR3 spans 14 amino acids. V lost 4 bases, J lost 1 base, and 10 bases lay in between. DNA of the CDR3: TGTGCCAGCAGCTCCAGATTAGGGAACACTGAAGCTTTCTTT. It encodes CASSSRLGNTEAFF.

The chain carries TRBV11-2 and TRBJ1-3, with D maybe TRBD1 (5 bases). V lost 2 bases, J lost 2 bases, and 7 bases lay in between. This CDR3 has 14 residues. In germline, CDR1 is SGHAT, CDR2 FQNNGV. The CDR3 spells CASSLLGAGNTIYF. The CDR3 region has the DNA TGTGCCAGCAGCTTATTAGGGGCTGGAAACACCATATATTTT.

This clone was seen a few times. The gene calls are TRBV7-2 and TRBJ2-2; D gene uncertain. This CDR3 comprises 15 residues. CDR1 and CDR2 (germline): SGHTA, FQGNSA. Trimming removed 1 base from V and 6 bases from J, with 12 bases in between. In DNA, the CDR3 is TGTGCCAGCAGCTTAGGGCTAGTTTATTCCGGGGAGCTGTTTTTT. Protein sequence: CASSLGLVYSGELFF.

The chain is built from TRBV7-2 and TRBJ1-1; D not resolved. CDR1 is SGHTA, CDR2 FQGNSA, per germline. V lost 2 bases and J lost 2, with 9 bases in between. This CDR3 is built from 14 residues. This CDR3 reads CASSLLGGNTEAFF. The CDR3 DNA reads as TGTGCCAGCAGCTTATTGGGCGGAAACACTGAAGCTTTCTTT.

The chain employs TRBV11-2 and TRBJ2-2; TRBD2 matches 13 bases. Germline V lookup: CDR1 SGHAT, CDR2 FQNNGV. This CDR3 region has 16 residues. V gave up 5 bases and J gave up 5 bases; unmatched junction bases: 5. CDR3 nucleotides: TGTGCCAGCAGCATAGGACTAGCGGGAGAAACCGGGGAGCTGTTTTTT. This sequence encodes CASSIGLAGETGELFF.

The rearrangement joins TRBV6-1 to TRBJ2-5; TRBD1 matches at 7 bases. This CDR3 contains 14 residues. V trimming: 5 bases; J trimming: 6 bases; junction bases outside the gene matches: 9. Per germline, CDR1 MNHNS and CDR2 SASEGT. The CDR3 spells CASSLTGTAKTQYF. CDR3 nucleotide sequence: TGTGCCAGCAGTCTTACCGGGACAGCAAAGACCCAGTACTTC.

The chain employs TRBV7-3 and TRBJ2-6, with D hard to call. The CDR3 consists of 17 residues. Between the trimmed V and J ends, which lost 4 bases and 0 bases, there was a span of 13 bases. The germline CDR1 and CDR2 sequences are SGHTA and FQGTGA. DNA for the CDR3: TGTGCCAGCAGCTCGCGAGGCGGTTCCTCTGGGGCCAACGTCCTGACTTTC. Translation: CASSSRGGSSGANVLTF.

V usage is TRBV5-4 and J usage is TRBJ1-2; D perhaps matches TRBD1 (6 bases). Germline V gene lookup returns CDR1 SGHNT and CDR2 YYREEE (reference sequence). The CDR3 extends over 16 amino acids. V dropped 4 bases and J dropped 3 bases, with 19 bases sitting between them. The CDR3 DNA follows: TGTGCCAGCAGCAACGGAGGGGGGGCTGAAGACTATGGCTACACCTTC. Translating gives CASSNGGGAEDYGYTF.

This sequence joins TRBV28 and TRBJ2-1; D gene unclear. This CDR3 contains 12 residues. V lost 3 bases and J lost 4, with 4 bases in between. CDR1 is MDHEN, CDR2 SYDVKM, per germline. CDR3 protein: CASSFDYNEQFF. The CDR3 coding sequence is TGTGCCAGCAGTTTTGATTACAATGAGCAGTTCTTC.

The chain carries TRBV2 and TRBJ2-7; TRBD1 aligns across 7 bases. CDR3 length equals 14 residues. Germline CDR1 is SNHLY and CDR2 is FYNNEI. V trimming: 6 bases; J trimming: 0 bases; junction bases outside the gene matches: 5. The CDR3 loop reads CASRDRAPSYEQYF. The CDR3 bases are TGTGCCAGCAGAGACAGGGCGCCCTCCTACGAGCAGTACTTC.

J is TRBJ1-2 and V is TRBV18; tentative D call: TRBD1 (5 bases). From germline, CDR1 is KGHSH and CDR2 LQKENI. V lost 2 bases and J 1 base, leaving 17 bases between the germline ends. The CDR3 loop spans 17 amino acids. The chain's CDR3 is CASSPSHRTPFNYGYTF. The CDR3 DNA sequence: TGTGCCAGCTCACCAAGTCACAGGACACCCTTTAACTATGGCTACACCTTC.

Regarding this clone: The same CDR3 also results from other DNA sequences found in this sample. The chain is built from TRBV7-2 and TRBJ1-5; D perhaps matches TRBD1 (6 bases). Trimming stripped 1 base from V and 7 bases from J, with 11 bases between. Germline lookup yields CDR1 SGHTA and CDR2 FQGNSA. The CDR3 is made up of 14 amino acids. CDR3 DNA sequence: TGTGCCAGCAGCTTAGGAGGGGGAGGGCAGCCCCAGCATTTT. This sequence encodes CASSLGGGGQPQHF.

V and J are TRBV18 and TRBJ2-5; D tentatively reads TRBD1 or TRBD2 (6 bases each). The CDR3 length is 13 residues. CDR1 is KGHSH, CDR2 LQKENI, per germline. Trimming stripped 3 bases from V and 5 bases from J, with 10 bases between. The chain's CDR3 is CASSPGGRETQYF. As DNA, the CDR3 is TGTGCCAGCTCACCGGGGGGCCGGGAGACCCAGTACTTC.

The V call is TRBV7-9, the J call TRBJ1-5; D is unresolved. This CDR3 contains 16 residues. Germline CDR1 and CDR2: SEHNR and FQNEAQ (reference sequence). Trimming stripped 1 base from V and 4 bases from J, with 14 bases between. The CDR3 loop is CASSLDQGGPNQPQHF. CDR3 DNA: TGTGCCAGCAGCTTAGATCAAGGTGGACCTAATCAGCCCCAGCATTTT.

This clone has only one observation. The gene calls are TRBV5-1 and TRBJ2-5; tentative D call: TRBD1 (7 bases). V was cut by 4 bases and J by 4 bases, with 20 bases left in between. This CDR3 comprises 16 residues. Germline loops: CDR1 SGHRS, CDR2 YFSETQ. For the CDR3, the DNA is TGCGCCAGCAGCCCGCAGTCGACAGGGCGGGGAGAGACCCAGTACTTC. This translates into CASSPQSTGRGETQYF. The complete variable domain, with remaining parts taken from reference TRBV5-1 and TRBJ2-5, reads KAGVTQTPRYLIKTRGQQVTLSCSPISGHRSVSWYQQTPGQGLQFLFEYFSETQRNKGNFPGRFSGRQFSNSRSEMNVSTLELGDSALYLCASSPQSTGRGETQYFGPGTRLLVL.